This T cell receptor beta chain was captured by sequencing in a study of blood T cell repertoires in COVID-19. Study-level background: Sample material is recorded as cDNA or gDNA derived from T cells, B-cell-depleted T cells, or PBMCs.

This clone was seen a single time. Original processing methods: Amplification from reference gene primers served as the basis for estimated nucleated cell counts. The data were produced by immunoSEQ multiplex PCR, yet TCRdb's version contains in-frame clones alone and is incomplete. V, J and clone size reflect that table, while D and trimming were determined from the DNA. The sample contains 200,000 to 250,000 clones, just under 90% of which appear only once. V was shortened by 2 bases and J by 0 bases, with 21 bases between the two germline ends. Germline loops: CDR1 SGHRS, CDR2 YFSETQ. The CDR3 is 19 amino acids. Clinical history as reported by participants underpinned cohort assignment.

The V and J genes are TRBV5-1 and TRBJ2-1; a possible D gene is TRBD1 (7 bases). The TCR originated in a man aged 50 to 59 who had been exposed to COVID-19. Material: PBMCs or T cells enriched from blood (not recorded which). In DNA form, the CDR3 reads TGCGCCAGCAGCTTAGACGGAGGGGGCGGGTTTAGCTCCTACAATGAGCAGTTCTTC. Translating it yields CASSLDGGGGFSSYNEQFF. Variable domain in full (rest from reference TRBV5-1 and TRBJ2-1): KAGVTQTPRYLIKTRGQQVTLSCSPISGHRSVSWYQQTPGQGLQFLFEYFSETQRNKGNFPGRFSGRQFSNSRSEMNVSTLELGDSALYLCASSLDGGGGFSSYNEQFFGPGTRLTVL.